Ten or more counts support the clone carrying this T cell receptor beta chain. These data come from a study of CD8 T cells in ankylosing spondylitis. One entry per CDR3 protein, called by TCRdb with MiXCR from the 5' RACE reads. The data hold over 150,000 distinct CDR3 sequences, with 15% to 20% observed a single time. The V gene's germline CDR1 is LNHNV and CDR2 YYDKDF (reference sequence). The CDR3 is 14 residues long. The ends lost 1 base at V and 4 bases at J; junction bases unmatched: 2. The specimen was blood, either unsorted or a sorted T cell fraction (not recorded which). This chain uses TRBV15 with TRBJ2-5; 8 bases map to TRBD1. The source of this sequence is a male donor aged 5 to 29 with ankylosing spondylitis or in good health (not recorded which). For the CDR3, the DNA is TGTGCCACCAGCAGAGCAGGGGGCTCAGAGACCCAGTACTTC. Translated, it gives CATSRAGGSETQYF.